Following are 20 T cell receptor beta chains from one sample sequenced in a study of T cells in Graves' hyperthyroidism and ophthalmopathy (dated by TCRdb to between 2018 and 2020). Library preparation was by multiplex PCR. Sequencing relied on an Illumina HiSeq 2000. TCR beta CDR3 regions were amplified from RNA transcripts. The first round of RT-PCR for the TCR CDR3 was performed with the HTBI primer set and the Qiagen OneStep RT-PCR kit. The raw public reads went through TCRdb reprocessing: fastp at Q25, MiXCR clone calling, in-frame beta chains kept. Under each unique CDR3 protein, matching rows form one entry showing the most common genes and DNA. The table for this sample lists more than 450,000 distinct CDR3 sequences; 11% to 15% of them were counted only once. The top ten constitute 14% of the sample. Sequencing was done on a sample of blood. These receptors originate from a woman aged 40 to 50 with Graves' hyperthyroidism.

This sequence joins TRBV7-8 and TRBJ1-2; 7 bases are a match to TRBD1. The CDR3 has 15 residues. V gave up 1 base and J gave up 8 bases; unmatched junction bases: 10. Germline V CDR1 and CDR2: SGHVS, FQNEAQ. CDR3 coding DNA: TGTGCCAGCAGCTTAGAGACAGGGACCTTGCACGGCTACACCTTC. It is translated as CASSLETGTLHGYTF. Full variable domain (missing parts from reference TRBV7-8 and TRBJ1-2): GAGVSQSPRYKVAKRGQDVALRCDPISGHVSLFWYQQALGQGPEFLTYFQNEAQLDKSGLPSDRFFAERPEGSVSTLKIQRTQQEDSAVYLCASSLETGTLHGYTFGSGTRLTVV.

The V call is TRBV5-5, the J call TRBJ1-1; maybe TRBD1 (5 bases). The CDR3 is made up of 15 amino acids. The germline V and J ends were trimmed by 4 bases and 8 bases, with 21 bases remaining between them. Germline CDR1 is SGHKS and CDR2 is YYEKEE (reference sequence). CDR3 residues: CASSLGDIQRGEAFF. The CDR3 DNA follows: TGTGCCAGCAGCCTGGGGGATATACAGAGAGGAGAAGCTTTCTTT.

This clonotype showed up many times. The rearrangement uses TRBV3-1 and TRBJ2-2, with 7 bases lining up with TRBD1. This CDR3 has 14 residues. With 5 bases clipped from V and 6 bases from J, the junction kept 6 bases outside the gene matches. CDR1 is LGHDT and CDR2 is YNNKEL in the germline V gene (reference sequence). The CDR3 coding sequence is TGTGCCAGCAGCGAACAGGGGAGCGCCGGGGAGCTGTTTTTT. Residues: CASSEQGSAGELFF.

This clonotype was counted only a few times. The rearrangement uses TRBV4-1 and TRBJ1-3; possible D gene TRBD1, 6 bases. V was shortened by 1 base and J by 3 bases, with 7 bases between the two germline ends. There are 14 residues in the CDR3. Looked up from germline, CDR1 is MGHRA and CDR2 is YSYEKL. The CDR3 DNA is TGCGCCAGCAGCCAAGTCAGGGGTGGAAACACCATATATTTT. Its protein product is CASSQVRGGNTIYF.

A few counts support this clonotype. One base away lies a much larger clone, so this may be a sequencing read error. V usage is TRBV6-1 and J usage is TRBJ1-1; 7 nucleotides align to TRBD1. This CDR3 comprises 13 residues. Looked up from germline, CDR1 is MNHNS and CDR2 is SASEGT. CDR3 sequence reads: CASGAGGSTEAFF. CDR3 bases: TGTGCTTCGGGGGCAGGGGGGAGCACTGAAGCTTTCTTT.

In the case of this clonotype: Just one base apart from a much larger clone, this may be a read error. The gene calls are TRBV7-3 and TRBJ1-6, with D unresolved. Germline V gene data show CDR1 as SGHTA and CDR2 as FQGTGA. This CDR3 is 15 amino acids long. The CDR3 protein is CASSLINSYNSPPHF. Here the CDR3 DNA reads TGTGCCAGCAGCTTAATAAACTCCTATAATTCACCCCCCCACTTT.

J is TRBJ2-5 and V is TRBV29-1; weak D call: TRBD1 (6 bases). This CDR3 has 12 amino acids. Per the germline V gene, CDR1 is SQVTM and CDR2 is ANQGSEA. Trimming removed 6 bases from V and 4 bases from J, with 12 bases in between. The CDR3 nucleotides read TGCAGCGTAAGAACAGGGATAGAGACCCAGTACTTC. Residues: CSVRTGIETQYF.

In this sample, this clonotype turned up many times. The V call is TRBV3-1, the J call TRBJ2-7, with TRBD2 identical over 8 bases. This CDR3 is built from 18 residues. V gave up 1 base and J gave up 4 bases; unmatched junction bases: 15. Germline V gene lookup returns CDR1 LGHDT and CDR2 YNNKEL (reference sequence). CDR3 nucleotides: TGTGCCAGCAGCCAAGCATCCGCCGCAGGGAGCGGGAGTTACGAGCAGTACTTC. Its translation: CASSQASAAGSGSYEQYF.

This clonotype showed up many times. The rearrangement links TRBV6-1 to TRBJ1-1; 7 positions agree with TRBD1. Germline-derived CDR1 and CDR2 are MNHNS and SASEGT. The CDR3 contains 14 residues. Unmatched junction bases numbered 9, after V lost 6 bases and J lost 5 bases. The CDR3 sequence: CASRYQGGGTEAFF. The CDR3 bases are TGTGCCAGCAGATATCAGGGGGGAGGGACTGAAGCTTTCTTT.

There are many counts of this clonotype. This sequence joins TRBV6-1 and TRBJ1-1, with TRBD1 as a possible D gene (6 bases). The length of the CDR3 is 13 residues. The germline gives CDR1 MNHNS, CDR2 SASEGT. Trimming pared 7 bases from V and 2 bases from J, leaving 11 bases between. CDR3 region: CASMDRINTEAFF. The CDR3, as DNA: TGTGCCAGCATGGACAGAATAAACACTGAAGCTTTCTTT.

Many counts were recorded for this clonotype. The chain has TRBV20-1 and TRBJ2-1; 10 nucleotides agree with TRBD2. The CDR3 consists of 16 residues. V was pared by 6 bases and J by 3 bases, with 11 bases of the junction left unmatched. Germline V gene lookup returns CDR1 DFQATT and CDR2 SNEGSKA (reference sequence). The CDR3 sequence: CSAPDRTSGIYNEQFF. For the CDR3, the DNA is TGCAGTGCCCCGGATCGAACTAGCGGGATCTACAATGAGCAGTTCTTC.

Only a few counts were recorded for this clonotype. The chain carries TRBV9 and TRBJ1-4; 7 bases map to TRBD1. This CDR3 has 15 amino acids. Germline CDR1 is SGDLS and CDR2 is YYNGEE. J was trimmed by 5 bases and V by 4 bases; bases with no gene match: 8. The CDR3 loop is CASSSRDSLNEKLFF. The CDR3 DNA follows: TGTGCCAGCAGCTCCCGGGACAGCCTCAATGAAAAACTGTTTTTT.

This clonotype appeared many times. The chain links TRBV5-1 to TRBJ2-7; 13 bases line up with TRBD2. The CDR3 has 15 amino acids. Germline V gene sequence: CDR1 SGHRS, CDR2 YFSETQ. V lost 3 bases to trimming and J lost 7 bases; unmatched junction nucleotides: 7. DNA of the CDR3: TGCGCCAGCAGCTCAGGACTAGCGGGAGTACTGGAGCAGTACTTC. This codes for CASSSGLAGVLEQYF.

This clonotype came up many times. This chain links TRBV12-3 or TRBV12-4 with TRBJ2-2, with 9 bases fitting TRBD1. V dropped 7 bases and J dropped 5; count of bases not matched to a gene: 8. CDR3 size: 15 residues. For the CDR3, the DNA is TGTGCCAGCAATCCGGGACAGGGAAATACCGGGGAGCTGTTTTTT. Its protein product is CASNPGQGNTGELFF.

This clonotype was seen at least ten times. The CDR3 loop is CATRAFSGNTIYF. CDR3 nucleotides: TGTGCCACCCGGGCCTTCTCTGGAAACACCATATATTTT. The J gene is TRBJ1-3, the V gene TRBV12-3 or TRBV12-4; D ambiguous. The CDR3 runs 13 residues. The V and J ends lost 10 bases and 0 bases respectively, with 10 bases between them.

This clonotype has at least ten counts. The chain uses TRBV7-2 and TRBJ2-5; unclear D gene. Germline V gene lookup returns CDR1 SGHTA and CDR2 FQGNSA. This CDR3 comprises 14 residues. V was clipped by 5 bases and J by 2 bases, with 12 bases between them. CDR3 nucleotides: TGTGCCAGCAGCCGACCGAACGAGCAAGAGACCCAGTACTTC. Its protein product is CASSRPNEQETQYF.

This clonotype was seen at least ten times. This chain connects TRBV10-3 to TRBJ1-2; D uncertain. The V gene's germline CDR1 is ENHRY and CDR2 SYGVKD. V lost 5 bases to trimming and J lost 2 bases, with 9 bases between them. This CDR3 has 13 residues. CDR3 coding DNA: TGTGCCATCAGTAGAGGGTCCAACTATGGCTACACCTTC. It codes for CAISRGSNYGYTF.

With respect to this clonotype: This could be a read error, since a much larger clone is one nucleotide away. The rearrangement links TRBV6-9 to TRBJ2-5, with D possibly being TRBD2 (5 bases). The CDR3 totals 14 residues. Germline lookup yields CDR1 MNHGY and CDR2 SVAAGI. CDR3 in DNA: TGTGCCAGCATTAGGAGCGGAAACCAAGGGACCCAGTACTTC. Protein sequence: CASIRSGNQGTQYF.

At least ten counts were recorded for this clonotype. This chain joins TRBV5-1 and TRBJ2-7; TRBD2 matches at 11 bases. The CDR3 is made up of 15 amino acids. The junction had 6 bases not matched to a gene; V was cut back by 2 bases and J by 5 bases. The germline CDR1 and CDR2 sequences are SGHRS and YFSETQ. In DNA, the CDR3 is TGCGCCAGCAGCTTTAGCGGGAGGGCCACGGACGAGCAGTACTTC. Protein sequence: CASSFSGRATDEQYF.

This chain links TRBV19 with TRBJ2-7; TRBD1 aligns across 9 bases. This CDR3 comprises 15 residues. V gave up 3 bases and J gave up 3 bases; unmatched junction bases: 6. CDR1 is LNHDA and CDR2 is SQIVND in the germline V gene (reference sequence). CDR3 protein: CASSIEGQGHYEQYF. The CDR3 coding sequence is TGTGCCAGTAGTATCGAGGGACAGGGACACTACGAGCAGTACTTC.